This TCR beta chain was retrieved from a study of human T cells and chemical hapten exposure. Across the whole study: Sensitization applied 2% DPC to approximately 2 cm by approximately 2 cm of upper inner arm skin. Minor volume differences among pooled libraries chiefly drove per-sample TCR yield variation.

Trimming left V 0 bases short and J 0 bases short, with 14 bases between. This CDR3 spans 17 amino acids. In germline, CDR1 is LGHNA, CDR2 YSLEER. Time point given: patch test 2, 6 weeks after DPC sensitization. Treatment of the sample: therapeutic diphenylcyclopropenone sensitization with weekly scalp DPC. TCRdb analysed the RACE reads with MiXCR anew, one entry per CDR3 protein. This table holds some 99,000 distinct CDR3 sequences, roughly a tenth found once. Sequenced here: whole blood, sampled in connection with sensitization to the hapten diphenylcyclopropenone (DPC). The source of this sequence is a woman between 40 and 55 years old with alopecia areata. Some clones in this sample may be carry-over from other donors' samples. The V call is TRBV4-3, the J call TRBJ1-1; unclear D gene. CDR3 region: CASSQDRGSPLNTEAFF. Written as DNA, the CDR3 is TGCGCCAGCAGCCAAGATAGAGGCTCCCCACTGAACACTGAAGCTTTCTTT.